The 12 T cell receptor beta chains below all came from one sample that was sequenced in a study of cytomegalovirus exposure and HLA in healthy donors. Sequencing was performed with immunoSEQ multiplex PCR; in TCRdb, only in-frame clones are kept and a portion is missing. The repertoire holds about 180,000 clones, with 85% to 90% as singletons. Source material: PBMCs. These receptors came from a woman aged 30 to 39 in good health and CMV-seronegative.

This chain's CDR3 is CASSQGIIRRGSTDTQYF. The CDR3 coding sequence is TGCGCCAGCAGCCAGGGTATAATCCGTCGCGGGAGCACAGATACGCAGTATTTT. J is TRBJ2-3 and V is TRBV4-1; D is possibly TRBD2 (5 bases). This CDR3 comprises 18 residues. V lost 3 bases, J lost 0 bases, and 19 bases lay in between. The germline gives CDR1 MGHRA, CDR2 YSYEKL.

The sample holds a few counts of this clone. CDR3 coding DNA: TGCGCCAGCAGCCAAGATGTAGGGGGCGTGGGTGAGCAGTTCTTC. It encodes CASSQDVGGVGEQFF. The chain uses TRBV4-3 and TRBJ2-1; the match to TRBD1 covers 7 bases. J gave up 9 bases and V 0 bases, and 8 bases lay outside the gene matches. Germline CDR1 reads LGHNA; CDR2 reads YSLEER. The CDR3 length is 15 residues.

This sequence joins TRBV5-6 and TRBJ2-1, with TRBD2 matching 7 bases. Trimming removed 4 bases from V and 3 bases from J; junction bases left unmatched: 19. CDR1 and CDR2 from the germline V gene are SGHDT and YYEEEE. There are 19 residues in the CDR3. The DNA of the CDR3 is TGTGCCAGCAGCCCCTGGCACCAAACCCCGGGGGGACTCTACAATGAGCAGTTCTTC. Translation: CASSPWHQTPGGLYNEQFF.

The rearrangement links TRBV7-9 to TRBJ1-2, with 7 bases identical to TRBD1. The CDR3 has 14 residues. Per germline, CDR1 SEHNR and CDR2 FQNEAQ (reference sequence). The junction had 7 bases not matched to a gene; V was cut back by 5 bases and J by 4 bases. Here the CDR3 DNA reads TGTGCCAGCAGCGCGACAGGGTTTGGCTATGGCTACACCTTC. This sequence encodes CASSATGFGYGYTF. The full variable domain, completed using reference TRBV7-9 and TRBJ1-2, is DTGVSQNPRHKITKRGQNVTFRCDPISEHNRLYWYRQTLGQGPEFLTYFQNEAQLEKSRLLSDRFSAERPKGSFSTLEIQRTEQGDSAMYLCASSATGFGYGYTFGSGTRLTVV.

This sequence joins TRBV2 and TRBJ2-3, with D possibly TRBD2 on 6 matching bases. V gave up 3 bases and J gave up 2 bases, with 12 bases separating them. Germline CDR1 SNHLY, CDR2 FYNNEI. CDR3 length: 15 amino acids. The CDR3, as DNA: TGTGCCAGCAGTGAGACGGCGGGGTTCACAGATACGCAGTATTTT. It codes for CASSETAGFTDTQYF.

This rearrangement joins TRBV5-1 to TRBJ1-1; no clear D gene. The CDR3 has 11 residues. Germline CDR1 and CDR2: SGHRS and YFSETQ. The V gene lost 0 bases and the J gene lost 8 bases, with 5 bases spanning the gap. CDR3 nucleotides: TGCGCCAGCAGCTTGGGAGGGGAAGCTTTCTTT. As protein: CASSLGGEAFF. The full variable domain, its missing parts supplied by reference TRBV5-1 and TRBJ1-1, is KAGVTQTPRYLIKTRGQQVTLSCSPISGHRSVSWYQQTPGQGLQFLFEYFSETQRNKGNFPGRFSGRQFSNSRSEMNVSTLELGDSALYLCASSLGGEAFFGQGTRLTVV.

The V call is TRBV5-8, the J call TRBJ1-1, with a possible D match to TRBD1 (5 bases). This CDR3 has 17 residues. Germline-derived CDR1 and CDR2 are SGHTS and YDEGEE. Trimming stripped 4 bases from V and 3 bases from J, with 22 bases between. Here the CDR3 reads CASSLGGLVGGDTEAFF. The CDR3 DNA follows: TGTGCCAGCAGCCTGGGGGGACTGGTAGGTGGGGACACTGAAGCTTTCTTT.

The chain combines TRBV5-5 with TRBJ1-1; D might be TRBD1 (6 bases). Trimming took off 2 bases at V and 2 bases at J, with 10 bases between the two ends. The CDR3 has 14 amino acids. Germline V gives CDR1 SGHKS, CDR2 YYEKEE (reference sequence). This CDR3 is CASSFGQINTEAFF. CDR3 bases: TGTGCCAGCAGCTTTGGACAGATAAACACTGAAGCTTTCTTT.

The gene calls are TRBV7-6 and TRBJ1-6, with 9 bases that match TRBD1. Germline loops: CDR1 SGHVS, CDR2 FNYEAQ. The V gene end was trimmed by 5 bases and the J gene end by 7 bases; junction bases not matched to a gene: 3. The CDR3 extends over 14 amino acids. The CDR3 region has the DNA TGTGCCAGCAGCCGGGACAGGGAAAATTCACCCCTCCACTTT. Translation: CASSRDRENSPLHF. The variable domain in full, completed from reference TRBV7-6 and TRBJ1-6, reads GAGVSQSPRYKVTKRGQDVALRCDPISGHVSLYWYRQALGQGPEFLTYFNYEAQQDKSGLPNDRFSAERPEGSISTLTIQRTEQRDSAMYRCASSRDRENSPLHFGNGTRLTVT.

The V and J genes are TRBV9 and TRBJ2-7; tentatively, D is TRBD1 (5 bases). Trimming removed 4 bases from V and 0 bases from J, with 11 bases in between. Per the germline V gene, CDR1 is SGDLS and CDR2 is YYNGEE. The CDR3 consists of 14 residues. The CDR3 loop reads CASSKAGSSYEQYF. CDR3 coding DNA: TGTGCCAGCAGCAAGGCAGGGTCCTCCTACGAGCAGTACTTC. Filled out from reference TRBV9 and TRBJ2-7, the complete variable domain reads DSGVTQTPKHLITATGQRVTLRCSPRSGDLSVYWYQQSLDQGLQFLIQYYNGEERAKGNILERFSAQQFPDLHSELNLSSLELGDSALYFCASSKAGSSYEQYFGPGTRLTVT.

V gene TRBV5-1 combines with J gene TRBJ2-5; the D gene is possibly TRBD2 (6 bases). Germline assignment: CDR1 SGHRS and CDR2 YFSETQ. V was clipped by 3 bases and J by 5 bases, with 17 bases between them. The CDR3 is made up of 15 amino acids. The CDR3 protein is CASSSKGGEWETQYF. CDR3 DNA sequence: TGCGCCAGCAGCTCCAAAGGAGGGGAGTGGGAGACCCAGTACTTC. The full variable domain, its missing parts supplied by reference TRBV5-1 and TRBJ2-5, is KAGVTQTPRYLIKTRGQQVTLSCSPISGHRSVSWYQQTPGQGLQFLFEYFSETQRNKGNFPGRFSGRQFSNSRSEMNVSTLELGDSALYLCASSSKGGEWETQYFGPGTRLLVL.

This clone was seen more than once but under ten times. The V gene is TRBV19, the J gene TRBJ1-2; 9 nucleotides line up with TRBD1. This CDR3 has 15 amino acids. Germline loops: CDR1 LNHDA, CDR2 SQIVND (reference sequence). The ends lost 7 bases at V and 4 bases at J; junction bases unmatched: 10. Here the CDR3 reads CASNDPGQGSYGYTF. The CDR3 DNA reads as TGTGCCAGTAACGATCCCGGACAGGGGTCCTATGGCTACACCTTC.